The sequence of this TCR beta chain was determined in a study of blood T cell repertoires in COVID-19. On the study more broadly: Specimens from acute and convalescent COVID-19 originated in the United States, Italy and Spain. Sources were T cells, B-cell-depleted T cells, or PBMCs; the material itself was cDNA or gDNA.

Produced via immunoSEQ multiplex PCR; TCRdb's table is partial and in-frame only. The data show approximately 210,000 clones, roughly 80% seen once. V lost 7 bases and J 0 bases, leaving 11 bases between the germline ends. Germline CDR1 is SEHNR and CDR2 is FQNEAQ (reference sequence). CDR3 length: 14 residues. As for this clone: Other nucleotide sequences from this sample produce the same CDR3.

The rearrangement joins TRBV7-9 to TRBJ2-3, with D tentatively TRBD2 (5 bases). The clonotype comes from a human donor in a cohort sampled during active COVID-19. The sequencing sample was made of peripheral blood. CDR3 region: CASTLRGSTDTQYF. The CDR3 nucleotides read TGTGCCAGCACCCTCCGAGGGAGCACAGATACGCAGTATTTT.